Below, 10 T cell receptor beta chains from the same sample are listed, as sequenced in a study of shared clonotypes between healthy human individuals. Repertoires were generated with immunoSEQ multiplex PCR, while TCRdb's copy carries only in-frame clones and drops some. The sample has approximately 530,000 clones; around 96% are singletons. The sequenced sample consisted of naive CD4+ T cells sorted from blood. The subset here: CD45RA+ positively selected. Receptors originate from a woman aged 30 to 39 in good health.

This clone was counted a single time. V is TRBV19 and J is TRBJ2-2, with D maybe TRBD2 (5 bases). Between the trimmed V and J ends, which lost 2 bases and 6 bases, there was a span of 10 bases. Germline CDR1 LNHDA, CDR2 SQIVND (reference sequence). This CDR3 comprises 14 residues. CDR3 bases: TGTGCCAGTAGTATAAGAGCGGTCGCCGGGGAGCTGTTTTTT. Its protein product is CASSIRAVAGELFF.

CDR3 nucleotide sequence: TGCAGCGGAGCCACGGGAGTGGATACGCAGTATTTT. This codes for CSGATGVDTQYF. The V and J genes are TRBV29-1 and TRBJ2-3, with D tentatively TRBD2 (6 bases). This CDR3 region has 12 residues. V was clipped by 7 bases and J by 6 bases, with 14 bases between them. Germline CDR1 and CDR2: SQVTM and ANQGSEA.

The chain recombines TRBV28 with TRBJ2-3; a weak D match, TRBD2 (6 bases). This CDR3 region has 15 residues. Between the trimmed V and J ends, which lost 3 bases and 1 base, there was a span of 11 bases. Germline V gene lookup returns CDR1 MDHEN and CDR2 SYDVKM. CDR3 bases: TGTGCCAGCAGTTTTCCCGGGGGAGGCACAGATACGCAGTATTTT. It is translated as CASSFPGGGTDTQYF.

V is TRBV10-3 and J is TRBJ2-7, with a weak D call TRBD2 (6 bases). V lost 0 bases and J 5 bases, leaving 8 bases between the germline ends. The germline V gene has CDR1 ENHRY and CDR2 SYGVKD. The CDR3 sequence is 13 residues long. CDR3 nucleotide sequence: TGTGCCATCAGTGAGTCATGGGAGGACGAGCAGTACTTC. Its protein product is CAISESWEDEQYF.

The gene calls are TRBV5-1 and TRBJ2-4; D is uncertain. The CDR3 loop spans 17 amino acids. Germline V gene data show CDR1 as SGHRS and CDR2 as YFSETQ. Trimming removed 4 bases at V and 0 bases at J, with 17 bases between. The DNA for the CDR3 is TGCGCCAGCAGCCAGCCGAGAAGGGAACTAGCCAAAAACATTCAGTACTTC. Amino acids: CASSQPRRELAKNIQYF. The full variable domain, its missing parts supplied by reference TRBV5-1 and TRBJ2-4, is KAGVTQTPRYLIKTRGQQVTLSCSPISGHRSVSWYQQTPGQGLQFLFEYFSETQRNKGNFPGRFSGRQFSNSRSEMNVSTLELGDSALYLCASSQPRRELAKNIQYFGAGTRLSVL.

The CDR3 DNA reads TGTGCCAGCAGCTTAGGCGGCGGGAGGGCCCGAAATGAGCAGTTCTTC. Translation gives CASSLGGGRARNEQFF. The V call is TRBV7-2, the J call TRBJ2-1; 9 bases line up with TRBD2. CDR1 and CDR2 from the germline V gene are SGHTA and FQGNSA. The CDR3 extends over 16 amino acids. J gave up 7 bases and V 1 base, and 8 bases lay outside the gene matches. Together with reference TRBV7-2 and TRBJ2-1, the CDR3 gives the full variable domain: GAGVSQSPSNKVTEKGKDVELRCDPISGHTALYWYRQSLGQGLEFLIYFQGNSAPDKSGLPSDRFSAERTGGSVSTLTIQRTQQEDSAVYLCASSLGGGRARNEQFFGPGTRLTVL.

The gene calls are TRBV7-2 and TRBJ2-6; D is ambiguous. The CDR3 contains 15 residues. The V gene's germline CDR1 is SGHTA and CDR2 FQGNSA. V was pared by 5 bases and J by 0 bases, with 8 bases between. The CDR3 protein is CASSRTSSGANVLTF. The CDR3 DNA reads TGTGCCAGCAGCAGGACGAGCTCTGGGGCCAACGTCCTGACTTTC.

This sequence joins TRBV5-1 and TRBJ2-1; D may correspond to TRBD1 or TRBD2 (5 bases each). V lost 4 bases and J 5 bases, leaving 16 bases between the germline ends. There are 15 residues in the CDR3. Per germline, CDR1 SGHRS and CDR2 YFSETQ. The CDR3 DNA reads TGCGCCAGCAGCCCCGAGGAGGCCAGGGACAATGAGCAGTTCTTC. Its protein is CASSPEEARDNEQFF. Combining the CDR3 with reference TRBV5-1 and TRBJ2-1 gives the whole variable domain KAGVTQTPRYLIKTRGQQVTLSCSPISGHRSVSWYQQTPGQGLQFLFEYFSETQRNKGNFPGRFSGRQFSNSRSEMNVSTLELGDSALYLCASSPEEARDNEQFFGPGTRLTVL.

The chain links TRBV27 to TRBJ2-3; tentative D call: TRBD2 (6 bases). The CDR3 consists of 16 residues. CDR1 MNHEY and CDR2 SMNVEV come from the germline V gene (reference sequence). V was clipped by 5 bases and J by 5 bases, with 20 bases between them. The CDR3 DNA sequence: TGTGCCAGCAGTCTCTTGGGGACTCCCGAAGGAGATACGCAGTATTTT. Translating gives CASSLLGTPEGDTQYF.

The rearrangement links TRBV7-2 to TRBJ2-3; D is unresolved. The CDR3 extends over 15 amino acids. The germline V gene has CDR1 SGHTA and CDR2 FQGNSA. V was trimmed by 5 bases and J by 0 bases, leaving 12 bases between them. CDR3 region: CASSLTKTSTDTQYF. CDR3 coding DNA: TGTGCCAGCAGCCTAACTAAGACTAGCACAGATACGCAGTATTTT.